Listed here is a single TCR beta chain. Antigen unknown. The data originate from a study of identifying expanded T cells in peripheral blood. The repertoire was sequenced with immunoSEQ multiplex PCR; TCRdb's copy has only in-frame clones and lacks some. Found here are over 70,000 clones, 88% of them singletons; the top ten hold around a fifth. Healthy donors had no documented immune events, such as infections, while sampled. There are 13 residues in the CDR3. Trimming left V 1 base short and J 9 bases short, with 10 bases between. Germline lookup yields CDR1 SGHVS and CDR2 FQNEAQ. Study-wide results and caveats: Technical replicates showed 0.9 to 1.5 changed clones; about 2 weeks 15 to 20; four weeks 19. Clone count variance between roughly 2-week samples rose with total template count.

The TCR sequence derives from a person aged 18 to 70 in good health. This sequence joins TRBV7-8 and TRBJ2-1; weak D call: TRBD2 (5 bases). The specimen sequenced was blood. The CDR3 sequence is CASSLGVEGEQFF. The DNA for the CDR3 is TGTGCCAGCAGCTTAGGCGTTGAGGGTGAGCAGTTCTTC. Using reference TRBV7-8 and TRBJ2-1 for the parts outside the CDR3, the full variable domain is GAGVSQSPRYKVAKRGQDVALRCDPISGHVSLFWYQQALGQGPEFLTYFQNEAQLDKSGLPSDRFFAERPEGSVSTLKIQRTQQEDSAVYLCASSLGVEGEQFFGPGTRLTVL.